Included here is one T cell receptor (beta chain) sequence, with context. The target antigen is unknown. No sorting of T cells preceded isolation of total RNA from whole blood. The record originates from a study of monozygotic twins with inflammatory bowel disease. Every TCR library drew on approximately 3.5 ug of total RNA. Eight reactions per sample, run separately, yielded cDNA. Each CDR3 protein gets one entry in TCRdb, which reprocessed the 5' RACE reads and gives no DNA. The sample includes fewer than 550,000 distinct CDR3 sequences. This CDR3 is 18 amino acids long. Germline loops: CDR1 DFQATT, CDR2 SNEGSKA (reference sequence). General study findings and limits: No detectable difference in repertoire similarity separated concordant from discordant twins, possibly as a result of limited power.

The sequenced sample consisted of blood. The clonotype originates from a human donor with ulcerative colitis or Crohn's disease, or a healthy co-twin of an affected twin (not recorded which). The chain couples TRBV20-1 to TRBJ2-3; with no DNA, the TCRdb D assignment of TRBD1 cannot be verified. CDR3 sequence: CSASGTGGAESRPDTQYF.